This passage covers 19 T cell receptor beta chains from one sample sequenced in a study of Ad26.COV2.S vaccination and SARS-CoV-2 variants. Documented treatment: some 20 received Ad26.COV2.S at low or high dose, single or two shots; about 5 received placebo; per-sample allocation not given. The investigators took samples on day 63 after the first vaccine or placebo injection. The method was immunoSEQ multiplex PCR; TCRdb's version includes in-frame clones alone and lacks a portion of them. The repertoire holds around 320,000 clones, with about 86% as singletons. Source: peripheral blood, taken in a trial of Ad26.COV2.S vaccine versus placebo. The receptor set was obtained from a person between 18 and 65 years old who received the Ad26.COV2.S COVID-19 vaccine or a placebo.

The genes are TRBV24-1 and TRBJ2-7, with D hard to call. The CDR3 runs to 15 residues. The V gene lost 5 bases and the J gene lost 7 bases, with 20 bases spanning the gap. CDR1 is KGHDR and CDR2 is SFDVKD in the germline V gene. This CDR3 reads CATSARPRFLGEQYF. CDR3 DNA sequence: TGTGCCACCAGTGCCCGACCACGATTTCTGGGGGAGCAGTACTTC.

The chain combines TRBV4-3 with TRBJ2-4, with D unclear. The V and J ends lost 0 bases and 0 bases respectively, with 3 bases between them. Per germline, CDR1 LGHNA and CDR2 YSLEER. The CDR3 consists of 14 residues. The DNA for the CDR3 is TGCGCCAGCAGCCAAGAGCCAGCCAAAAACATTCAGTACTTC. Translation gives CASSQEPAKNIQYF.

The genes are TRBV11-2 and TRBJ2-3; no definite D call. This CDR3 has 14 residues. CDR1 and CDR2 from the germline V gene are SGHAT and FQNNGV. V lost 7 bases and J 9 bases, leaving 20 bases between the germline ends. The CDR3 DNA follows: TGTGCCAGCACCCACCTAGTCAGCGTAGGCACGCAGTATTTT. Translated: CASTHLVSVGTQYF.

The V gene is TRBV9, the J gene TRBJ2-5; D possibly corresponds to TRBD1 (6 bases). The CDR3 has 13 residues. The V gene's germline CDR1 is SGDLS and CDR2 YYNGEE. Trimming removed 4 bases at V and 4 bases at J, with 11 bases between. CDR3 protein: CASSQTGSETQYF. The CDR3 coding sequence is TGTGCCAGCAGCCAGACAGGATCAGAGACCCAGTACTTC.

The chain joins TRBV6-5 to TRBJ1-4, with D perhaps matching TRBD1 (5 bases). V lost 4 bases and J 6 bases, leaving 15 bases between the germline ends. CDR1 is MNHEY and CDR2 is SVGAGI in the germline V gene. The CDR3 runs 15 residues. The CDR3, as DNA: TGTGCCAGCAGTTCTCGTTCGGTAGGGGATGAAAAACTGTTTTTT. Amino acids: CASSSRSVGDEKLFF.

V and J are TRBV18 and TRBJ2-1, with a weak D call TRBD2 (5 bases). The CDR3 is 13 residues long. The ends were cut back, 9 bases at V and 10 bases at J, with 19 bases in the middle. Germline CDR1 is KGHSH and CDR2 is LQKENI. The CDR3 region has the DNA TGTGCCAGTATGAAGAGGGTCTTAGGGGAGCAGTTCTTC. Translated: CASMKRVLGEQFF.

This clone was seen just once. The chain employs TRBV25-1 and TRBJ2-5; no definite D call. The CDR3 has 15 residues. Germline-derived CDR1 and CDR2 are MGHDK and SYGVNS. Trimming took off 0 bases at V and 5 bases at J, with 13 bases between the two ends. The DNA for the CDR3 is TGTGCCAGCAGTGAATATATCCTGCCTCGGGAGACCCAGTACTTC. Translated, it gives CASSEYILPRETQYF.

Remarks on this clone: The junction departs from germline at one end; a sequencing error may be responsible. The V call is TRBV24-1, the J call TRBJ2-2; 9 bases line up with TRBD1. CDR3 length equals 17 residues. Germline V gene lookup returns CDR1 KGHDR and CDR2 SFDVKD. The CDR3 DNA reads as TGTCCCACCCGCCCCCCCACGACAGGGGGGGATACCGGGGAGCTGTTTTTT. It encodes CPTRPPTTGGDTGELFF.

This chain uses TRBV2 with TRBJ1-4; no clear D gene. The CDR3 consists of 15 residues. V was pared by 7 bases and J by 8 bases, with 20 bases between. Germline values: CDR1 SNHLY, CDR2 FYNNEI. In DNA form, the CDR3 reads TGTGCCAGCAATCCAAACACCTTGTCGGACGAAAAACTGTTTTTT. Protein: CASNPNTLSDEKLFF.

About this clone itself: The identical CDR3 is also encoded by other nucleotide sequences in the sample. The chain employs TRBV11-2 and TRBJ1-1; no clear D. The ends were cut back, 3 bases at V and 1 base at J, with 6 bases in the middle. The CDR3 consists of 13 residues. Germline CDR1 reads SGHAT; CDR2 reads FQNNGV. CDR3 DNA: TGTGCCAGCAGCTTGAGGGAGAACACTGAAGCTTTCTTT. Protein product: CASSLRENTEAFF.

V gene TRBV6-5 combines with J gene TRBJ1-6; D is uncertain. V lost 4 bases to trimming and J lost 11 bases, with 9 bases between them. The CDR3 covers 12 residues. CDR1 and CDR2 from the germline V gene are MNHEY and SVGAGI. Written as DNA, the CDR3 is TGTGCCAGCAGTTCGCTTCAGGCACCCCTCCACTTT. Amino acids: CASSSLQAPLHF.

This rearrangement joins TRBV28 to TRBJ1-1; 12 nucleotides agree with TRBD1. The CDR3 has 17 residues. The V gene's germline CDR1 is MDHEN and CDR2 SYDVKM. Trimming took 8 bases from V and 1 from J; bases not matched to a gene: 11. The CDR3 bases are TGTGCCAGCGGCCAACCGGGACAGGGGGCGACGAACACTGAAGCTTTCTTT. This encodes CASGQPGQGATNTEAFF.

The rearrangement joins TRBV4-1 to TRBJ1-1, with D unresolved. This CDR3 is built from 15 residues. V gave up 1 base and J gave up 0 bases, with 9 bases separating them. Germline-derived CDR1 and CDR2 are MGHRA and YSYEKL. The CDR3 here is CASSQALQLNTEAFF. In DNA form, the CDR3 reads TGCGCCAGCAGCCAAGCGTTACAACTGAACACTGAAGCTTTCTTT.

The gene calls are TRBV29-1 and TRBJ2-3; either TRBD1 or TRBD2 may fit D (5 bases each). This CDR3 is built from 11 residues. Trimming left V 3 bases short and J 5 bases short, with 6 bases between. Germline values: CDR1 SQVTM, CDR2 ANQGSEA. The DNA for the CDR3 is TGCAGCGTTGAGGGACGAGATACGCAGTATTTT. As protein: CSVEGRDTQYF.

As concerns this clone: This sample also contains other DNA sequences that code for the same CDR3. V is TRBV7-2 and J is TRBJ2-7; D is ambiguous. Trimming removed 3 bases at V and 3 bases at J, with 9 bases between. Germline CDR1 and CDR2: SGHTA and FQGNSA. CDR3 length: 13 residues. The CDR3 DNA reads TGTGCCAGCAGCTTGTCGTCTAGCTACGAGCAGTACTTC. Protein product: CASSLSSSYEQYF.

The chain is built from TRBV5-4 and TRBJ2-1, with TRBD1 identical over 8 bases. The CDR3 is 15 residues long. Germline values: CDR1 SGHNT, CDR2 YYREEE (reference sequence). V was clipped by 0 bases and J by 3 bases; unmatched bases: 2. The CDR3 sequence: CASSLVGTGYNEQFF. The CDR3 nucleotides read TGTGCCAGCAGCTTGGTAGGGACAGGCTACAATGAGCAGTTCTTC.

The rearrangement links TRBV18 to TRBJ1-5; no reliable D call. V lost 0 bases, J lost 6 bases, and 15 bases lay in between. Germline loops: CDR1 KGHSH, CDR2 LQKENI. The CDR3 totals 16 residues. CDR3 bases: TGTGCCAGCTCACCACCGGATTTAGCAGGCGGTCAGCCCCAGCATTTT. Translated: CASSPPDLAGGQPQHF.

The rearrangement links TRBV10-3 to TRBJ1-1; 7 positions agree with TRBD1. From germline, CDR1 is ENHRY and CDR2 SYGVKD. The CDR3 has 15 amino acids. Trimming cost V 3 bases and J 2 bases; bases outside gene matches: 6. This CDR3 is CAISEIAGGNTEAFF. The CDR3 bases are TGTGCCATCAGTGAAATCGCAGGGGGAAACACTGAAGCTTTCTTT.

This clone was counted once. The chain has TRBV4-1 and TRBJ1-6; TRBD1 is a possible D gene (5 bases). Germline V gives CDR1 MGHRA, CDR2 YSYEKL. V was clipped by 3 bases and J by 1 base, with 16 bases between them. CDR3 length equals 18 residues. CDR3 sequence (DNA): TGCGCCAGCAGCCAGCTCGAGCAGGGAGCATCCTATAATTCACCCCTCCACTTT. Encoded protein: CASSQLEQGASYNSPLHF.